Shown below are 5 T cell receptor beta chains from a single sample sequenced in a study of T cells in localized non-small cell lung cancer. Some clones are missing from TCRdb's copy, which holds only in-frame ones; the method was immunoSEQ multiplex PCR. This table has some 50,000 clones, around four fifths appearing once. The sequencing here drew on peripheral blood mononuclear cells, taken before any cancer treatment. The receptors here all came from a man aged 40 to 69 with stage III lung adenocarcinoma.

The gene calls are TRBV9 and TRBJ2-5; 13 bases line up with TRBD2. Trimming took 0 bases from V and 5 from J; bases not matched to a gene: 4. CDR1 is SGDLS, CDR2 YYNGEE, per germline. CDR3 length: 16 residues. CDR3 nucleotides: TGTGCCAGCAGCGTAGGGGGGACTAGCGGGGAGGAGACCCAGTACTTC. This sequence encodes CASSVGGTSGEETQYF. Complete variable domain (other parts from reference TRBV9 and TRBJ2-5): DSGVTQTPKHLITATGQRVTLRCSPRSGDLSVYWYQQSLDQGLQFLIQYYNGEERAKGNILERFSAQQFPDLHSELNLSSLELGDSALYFCASSVGGTSGEETQYFGPGTRLLVL.

This chain joins TRBV19 and TRBJ1-3; no clear D gene. There are 14 residues in the CDR3. Trimming cost V 3 bases and J 0 bases, with 6 bases left between them. The germline CDR1 and CDR2 sequences are LNHDA and SQIVND (reference sequence). The CDR3 DNA reads as TGTGCCAGTAGTATCAGGACCTCTGGAAACACCATATATTTT. Amino acid sequence: CASSIRTSGNTIYF.

The table lists this clone with a count of one. The rearrangement links TRBV7-2 to TRBJ2-1; a possible D gene is TRBD2 (6 bases). The V end lost 8 bases, the J end lost 2 bases, and 7 bases lay between the germline ends. The length of the CDR3 is 12 residues. The germline V gene encodes CDR1 SGHTA and CDR2 FQGNSA. CDR3 sequence: CASVAAYNEQFF. The CDR3 DNA sequence: TGTGCCAGCGTAGCGGCCTACAATGAGCAGTTCTTC. The full variable domain, in which reference TRBV7-2 and TRBJ2-1 provide the parts outside the CDR3, is GAGVSQSPSNKVTEKGKDVELRCDPISGHTALYWYRQSLGQGLEFLIYFQGNSAPDKSGLPSDRFSAERTGGSVSTLTIQRTQQEDSAVYLCASVAAYNEQFFGPGTRLTVL.

This chain connects TRBV27 to TRBJ1-5, with D unclear. Germline CDR1 is MNHEY and CDR2 is SMNVEV (reference sequence). V dropped 5 bases and J dropped 4 bases, with 12 bases sitting between them. The CDR3 has 14 amino acids. CDR3 DNA: TGTGCCAGCAGTCCGTCTAACTCTAATCAGCCCCAGCATTTT. Its translation: CASSPSNSNQPQHF.

A word on this clone: At one boundary the junction diverges from the germline segment, which might be a read error. The chain links TRBV7-9 to TRBJ2-7, with D perhaps matching TRBD2 (6 bases). This CDR3 has 14 residues. In germline, CDR1 is SEHNR, CDR2 FQNEAQ (reference sequence). CDR3 sequence (DNA): TGTGCCGGCAGCCCCCCCGAAGGGAGGAACGAGCAGTACTTC. This translates into CAGSPPEGRNEQYF.